This T cell receptor beta chain appears in the sequencing data of a study of human T cells and chemical hapten exposure. As for the study in general: There were per-sample TCR yield variations, arising mainly from small pooled library volume differences. Broader study findings: TCRs at a frequency above 1 in 1000 stayed unchanged with DPC sensitization.

What the library attached to individual cDNA molecules were unique molecular identifiers. Original handling: Individual samples carried between roughly 23,224 and 700,000 TCRs, with some 100,000 as the median. Each CDR3 protein is one row after TCRdb ran MiXCR on the 5' RACE reads. TCRdb, not the original authors, processed these V and J calls. The sample lists some 150,000 distinct CDR3 sequences, roughly 4% occurring once. Germline CDR1 is SEHNR and CDR2 is FQNEAQ (reference sequence). CDR3 size: 16 residues. The authors' total RNA extraction used unfractionated whole blood. With respect to this clonotype: Its antigen is not identified. A read error may be the cause here, since a much bigger clone is one base away.

The clonotype originates from a female donor in good health. This chain links TRBV7-9 with TRBJ2-5, with TRBD1 matching 7 bases. Written as DNA, the CDR3 is TGTGTCAGCAGCCCGACAGGGAGCCAGTACCAAGAGACCCAGTACTTC. Translation: CVSSPTGSQYQETQYF. The entire variable domain, with the rest obtained from reference TRBV7-9 and TRBJ2-5, is as follows: DTGVSQNPRHKITKRGQNVTFRCDPISEHNRLYWYRQTLGQGPEFLTYFQNEAQLEKSRLLSDRFSAERPKGSFSTLEIQRTEQGDSAMYLCVSSPTGSQYQETQYFGPGTRLLVL.